The rows below give T cell receptor beta chains drawn from one sample of a study of cytomegalovirus exposure and HLA in healthy donors. Measured with immunoSEQ multiplex PCR; TCRdb has only the in-frame clones, and not every one. The sample contains 100,000 to 150,000 clones, 65% to 80% of which appear only once. Sequencing was carried out using PBMCs. All receptors come from a woman in her 40s in good health and CMV-seropositive. Both conserved end residues are part of each CDR3. The D gene is left open where the match is weak. Clone size is stated in some rows and not others, as once, few, many or a class when expanded.

d_gene: TRBD2
abundance: -
v_gene: TRBV7-2
j_gene: TRBJ2-5
CDR3aa: CASSGSGGETQYF
CDR3nt: TGTGCCAGCAGCGGTAGCGGGGGAGAGACCCAGTACTTC

d_gene: TRBD1
abundance: -
v_gene: TRBV19
j_gene: TRBJ2-7
CDR3aa: CASSNRQGPSSYEQYF
CDR3nt: TGTGCCAGTAGTAACCGACAGGGTCCAAGCTCCTACGAGCAGTACTTC

d_gene: -
abundance: -
v_gene: TRBV5-1
j_gene: TRBJ2-2
CDR3aa: CASSLGGNRELFF
CDR3nt: TGCGCCAGCAGCTTGGGGGGCAATCGGGAGCTGTTTTTT

d_gene: -
abundance: -
v_gene: TRBV2
j_gene: TRBJ1-6
CDR3aa: CASGEPGANSPLHF
CDR3nt: TGTGCCAGCGGCGAACCGGGAGCAAATTCACCCCTCCACTTT

d_gene: -
abundance: -
v_gene: TRBV2
j_gene: TRBJ2-1
CDR3aa: CASREQEPEQFF
CDR3nt: TGTGCCAGCAGGGAACAGGAACCTGAGCAGTTCTTC

d_gene: -
abundance: few
v_gene: TRBV2
j_gene: TRBJ1-1
CDR3aa: CASRESENTEAFF
CDR3nt: TGTGCCAGCAGGGAAAGCGAGAACACTGAAGCTTTCTTT

d_gene: TRBD1
abundance: -
v_gene: TRBV10-3
j_gene: TRBJ1-1
CDR3aa: CAISEGQGEAFF
CDR3nt: TGTGCCATCAGTGAAGGACAGGGCGAAGCTTTCTTT

d_gene: -
abundance: -
v_gene: TRBV20-1
j_gene: TRBJ2-3
CDR3aa: CSAPQGDTQYF
CDR3nt: TGCAGTGCTCCCCAGGGGGATACGCAGTATTTT

d_gene: TRBD1
abundance: -
v_gene: TRBV6-5
j_gene: TRBJ1-5
CDR3aa: CASSYDRQGRQPQHF
CDR3nt: TGTGCCAGCAGTTATGACCGACAGGGACGTCAGCCCCAGCATTTT

d_gene: TRBD2
abundance: few
v_gene: TRBV5-1
j_gene: TRBJ2-5
CDR3aa: CASSLVGTSGQETQYF
CDR3nt: TGCGCCAGCAGCTTGGTTGGGACTAGCGGACAAGAGACCCAGTACTTC

d_gene: -
abundance: -
v_gene: TRBV11-2
j_gene: TRBJ2-1
CDR3aa: CASSLRGSGTNNEQFF
CDR3nt: TGTGCCAGCAGCTTAAGGGGGAGCGGCACTAACAATGAGCAGTTCTTC

d_gene: -
abundance: -
v_gene: TRBV4-2
j_gene: TRBJ1-2
CDR3aa: CASSRGRDGYTF
CDR3nt: TGTGCCAGCAGCCGGGGGAGGGATGGCTACACCTTC